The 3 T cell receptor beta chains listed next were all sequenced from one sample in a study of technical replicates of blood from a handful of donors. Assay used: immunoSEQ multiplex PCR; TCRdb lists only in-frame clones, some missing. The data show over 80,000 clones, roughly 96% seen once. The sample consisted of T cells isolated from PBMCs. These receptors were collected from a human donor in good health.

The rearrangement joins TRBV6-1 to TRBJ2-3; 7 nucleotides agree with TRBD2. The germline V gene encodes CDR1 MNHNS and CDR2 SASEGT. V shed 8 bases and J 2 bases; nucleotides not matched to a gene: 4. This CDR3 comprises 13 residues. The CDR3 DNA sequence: TGTGCCAGCGGGGGGGAACCCACAGATACGCAGTATTTT. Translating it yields CASGGEPTDTQYF.

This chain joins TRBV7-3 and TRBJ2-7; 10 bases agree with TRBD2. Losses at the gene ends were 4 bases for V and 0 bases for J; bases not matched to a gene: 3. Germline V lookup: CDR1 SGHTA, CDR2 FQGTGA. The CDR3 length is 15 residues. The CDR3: CASSWASGSSYEQYF. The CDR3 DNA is TGTGCCAGCAGCTGGGCTAGCGGGAGCTCCTACGAGCAGTACTTC.

Written as DNA, the CDR3 is TGTGCCAGCAGTGAAAGAGGCCGCCCAAATGAAAAACTGTTTTTT. It translates to CASSERGRPNEKLFF. The V call is TRBV25-1, the J call TRBJ1-4; D is undetermined. The length of the CDR3 is 15 residues. The germline gives CDR1 MGHDK, CDR2 SYGVNS. Trimming cost V 2 bases and J 5 bases, with 12 bases left between them.